Below, 12 T cell receptor beta chains from the same sample are listed, as sequenced in a study of T cell responses to AZD1222 COVID-19 vaccine. Profiling relied on immunoSEQ multiplex PCR, and the TCRdb table lists in-frame clones only, not all of them. The repertoire holds about 120,000 clones, with around 90% as singletons. The sequenced sample was peripheral blood, obtained 28 days after the second AZD1222 dose. The receptors were sampled from an adult who received the AZD1222 COVID-19 vaccine.

In its sample, this clone was seen once. The chain links TRBV3-1 (or the pseudogene TRBV3-2) to TRBJ2-2, with no clear D. Trimming removed 1 base from V and 0 bases from J, with 9 bases in between. The germline V gene encodes CDR1 LGHDT and CDR2 YNNKEL (reference sequence). The length of the CDR3 is 16 residues. This chain's CDR3 is CASSQGTGSNTGELFF. The CDR3 DNA is TGTGCCAGCAGCCAAGGTACCGGGTCGAACACCGGGGAGCTGTTTTTT.

Notes on this clone: The sample contains more than one DNA sequence encoding this CDR3. The chain couples TRBV28 to TRBJ2-3, with TRBD2 identical over 8 bases. The CDR3 consists of 13 residues. V dropped 7 bases and J dropped 0; count of bases not matched to a gene: 0. The germline CDR1 and CDR2 sequences are MDHEN and SYDVKM. The CDR3 bases are TGTGCCAGCACTAGCGGGAGCACAGATACGCAGTATTTT. As protein: CASTSGSTDTQYF.

V and J are TRBV6-5 and TRBJ1-4; tentative D call: TRBD1 (6 bases). The ends were cut back, 6 bases at V and 7 bases at J, with 15 bases in the middle. CDR1 and CDR2 from the germline V gene are MNHEY and SVGAGI. The length of the CDR3 is 14 residues. CDR3 nucleotides: TGTGCCAGCAGCTCACAGGGAGGGGTTGAAAAACTGTTTTTT. This sequence encodes CASSSQGGVEKLFF.

The chain uses TRBV7-8 and TRBJ2-7; no firm D call. This CDR3 region has 13 residues. Deletions cut 5 bases from V and 6 bases from J, with 14 bases between. In germline, CDR1 is SGHVS, CDR2 FQNEAQ. The DNA for the CDR3 is TGTGCCAGCAGCCTGACGAGTGATGCCGAGCAGTACTTC. It specifies CASSLTSDAEQYF.

This clone was detected once. This chain joins TRBV5-1 and TRBJ1-2; the match to TRBD1 covers 7 bases. CDR3 length: 14 residues. The V and J ends lost 0 bases and 7 bases, in that order; junction bases with no gene match: 6. In germline, CDR1 is SGHRS, CDR2 YFSETQ. The CDR3 loop reads CASSLGQGWPGYTF. CDR3 nucleotide sequence: TGCGCCAGCAGCTTGGGACAGGGTTGGCCTGGCTACACCTTC.

This chain joins TRBV6-5 and TRBJ1-6, with unresolved D. The CDR3 totals 12 residues. CDR1 is MNHEY, CDR2 SVGAGI, per germline. Trimming removed 6 bases from V and 8 bases from J, with 8 bases in between. The CDR3 region is CASSDGDSPLHF. The CDR3 bases are TGTGCCAGCAGCGACGGTGATTCACCCCTCCACTTT.

This chain joins TRBV6-5 and TRBJ1-1; D unresolved. The CDR3 has 16 residues. V was shortened by 0 bases and J by 0 bases, with 11 bases between the two germline ends. CDR1 is MNHEY, CDR2 SVGAGI, per germline. CDR3 in amino acids: CASSYSQISMNTEAFF. The CDR3 region has the DNA TGTGCCAGCAGTTACTCGCAGATTAGCATGAACACTGAAGCTTTCTTT.

This chain joins TRBV19 and TRBJ1-2, with TRBD1 identical over 10 bases. After removal of 4 bases from V and 2 bases from J, the junction contained 10 bases not matched to a gene. The CDR3 spans 17 residues. The germline V gene encodes CDR1 LNHDA and CDR2 SQIVND (reference sequence). The CDR3 bases are TGTGCCAGTAGTACGACAGGGGGCCTTTCGGGGAACTATGGCTACACCTTC. Amino acids: CASSTTGGLSGNYGYTF.

The chain is built from TRBV27 and TRBJ1-1; no clear D gene. Trimming took 2 bases from V and 0 from J, leaving 13 bases between them. Germline V CDR1 and CDR2: MNHEY, SMNVEV (reference sequence). The CDR3 sequence is 16 residues long. The CDR3 DNA follows: TGTGCCAGCAGTTTAAGCGTTCTACTCCTGAACACTGAAGCTTTCTTT. This encodes CASSLSVLLLNTEAFF.

The V call is TRBV11-2, the J call TRBJ2-7; D remains unclear. Trimming pared 5 bases from V and 0 bases from J, leaving 14 bases between. Germline values: CDR1 SGHAT, CDR2 FQNNGV. This CDR3 contains 15 residues. The CDR3 nucleotides are TGTGCCAGCAGCCTCGCTGCCGGTTCCTCCTACGAGCAGTACTTC. Protein sequence: CASSLAAGSSYEQYF.

In its sample, this clone was seen once. The chain has TRBV29-1 and TRBJ1-2, with D unresolved. Germline lookup yields CDR1 SQVTM and CDR2 ANQGSEA. V was pared by 7 bases and J by 3 bases, with 15 bases between. This CDR3 comprises 13 residues. CDR3 region: CSGAEQRDYGYTF. The CDR3 region has the DNA TGCAGCGGGGCGGAACAGCGGGACTATGGCTACACCTTC.

This clone showed up just once. The chain links TRBV6-5 to TRBJ1-2; a weak D match, TRBD1 (5 bases). The CDR3 is 15 residues long. In germline, CDR1 is MNHEY, CDR2 SVGAGI. Trimming removed 7 bases at V and 4 bases at J, with 19 bases between. Here the CDR3 reads CASTDRKAVFYGYTF. CDR3 in DNA: TGTGCCAGCACAGACAGAAAAGCTGTTTTCTATGGCTACACCTTC.